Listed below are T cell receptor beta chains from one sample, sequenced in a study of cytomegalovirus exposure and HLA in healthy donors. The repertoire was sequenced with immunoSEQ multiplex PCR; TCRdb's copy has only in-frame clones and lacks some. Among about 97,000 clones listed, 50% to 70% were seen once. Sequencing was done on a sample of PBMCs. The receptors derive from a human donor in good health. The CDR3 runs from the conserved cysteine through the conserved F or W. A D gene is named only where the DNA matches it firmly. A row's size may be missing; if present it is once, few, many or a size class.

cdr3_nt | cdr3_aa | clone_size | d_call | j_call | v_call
TGTGCCAGCAGTATTATCAGGGGGACAGGGGGTTGGTTCGATGGCTACACCTTC | CASSIIRGTGGWFDGYTF | . | TRBD1 | TRBJ1-2 | TRBV27
TGCGCCAGCAGCCAAGATTTGTGGCCCACTGAAGCTTTCTTT | CASSQDLWPTEAFF | . | . | TRBJ1-1 | TRBV4-1
TGTGCCAGCAGTGAGGGACAGGGGAACTATGGCTACACCTTC | CASSEGQGNYGYTF | few | TRBD1 | TRBJ1-2 | TRBV2
TGTGCCAGCAGTGGGAAGGGGCTGAGCTCCTATAATTCACCCCTCCACTTT | CASSGKGLSSYNSPLHF | few | . | TRBJ1-6 | TRBV2
TGTGCCAGCAGTTTACAGGGGGCAACTCAGCCCCAGCATTTT | CASSLQGATQPQHF | few | TRBD1 | TRBJ1-5 | TRBV28
TGTGCCAGCAGCTACGGACAGGGTGGTAACTATGGCTACACCTTC | CASSYGQGGNYGYTF | . | TRBD1 | TRBJ1-2 | TRBV7-9
TGTGCCACTAGCCCCAGCGGCAATGAAAAACTGTTTTTT | CATSPSGNEKLFF | . | . | TRBJ1-4 | TRBV19
TGCGCCAGCAGCTTGGTACCGGGAGCCTACGAGCAGTACTTC | CASSLVPGAYEQYF | . | . | TRBJ2-7 | TRBV5-1
TGTGCCAGCAGGCTAATTGGTGATGAAAAACTGTTTTTT | CASRLIGDEKLFF | few | . | TRBJ1-4 | TRBV6-5
TGTGCCTGGAAAGGGGGCGATGATCAGCCCCAGCATTTT | CAWKGGDDQPQHF | . | TRBD1 | TRBJ1-5 | TRBV30
TGTGCCAGCAGCCTACGACTAGCAGACAATGAGCAGTTCTTC | CASSLRLADNEQFF | few | TRBD2 | TRBJ2-1 | TRBV6-5
TGTGCCAGCAGTCCCGGGACTAGCGGGTCCAATGAGCAGTTCTTC | CASSPGTSGSNEQFF | . | TRBD2 | TRBJ2-1 | TRBV28
TGCGCCAGCAGCAAGGGGGAGTCGTATGGCTACACCTTC | CASSKGESYGYTF | . | . | TRBJ1-2 | TRBV5-1
TGCGCCAGCAGCCCGGGACAGGGTAATGGCTACACCTTC | CASSPGQGNGYTF | . | TRBD1 | TRBJ1-2 | TRBV5-1
TGCGCCAGCAGCTTGAGCGGGGGCGGGTACGAGCAGTACTTC | CASSLSGGGYEQYF | . | TRBD2 | TRBJ2-7 | TRBV5-1
TGTGCCAGCAGCCGGTCCTACGAGCAGTACTTC | CASSRSYEQYF | . | . | TRBJ2-7 | TRBV6-6
TGTGCCAGCAGTGAACAGGGATTTGGCACTGAAGCTTTCTTT | CASSEQGFGTEAFF | few | . | TRBJ1-1 | TRBV6-1
TGTGCCAGCAGTTTGGGGCCCACTGAAGCTTTCTTT | CASSLGPTEAFF | . | . | TRBJ1-1 | TRBV6-6
TGCGCCAGCAGCCTATCCGCACTCGGTGGCTACACCTTC | CASSLSALGGYTF | . | . | TRBJ1-2 | TRBV5-1
TGTGCCAGCAGCTTGTATCAGTATAGCAATCAGCCCCAGCATTTT | CASSLYQYSNQPQHF | . | . | TRBJ1-5 | TRBV5-8
TGTTCCCTCATACGCGTCTCCGGAAACACCATATATTTT | CSLIRVSGNTIYF | . | . | TRBJ1-3 | TRBV7-9
TGTGCCAGCAGCCCTGGAGGGCCTAGGGAGACCCAGTACTTC | CASSPGGPRETQYF | few | . | TRBJ2-5 | TRBV6-1
TGTGCCAGCAGCTTAGATATTGGGACTAGAGCCTACGAGCAGTACTTC | CASSLDIGTRAYEQYF | . | TRBD2 | TRBJ2-7 | TRBV7-8
TGTGCCAGCAGTGACCGACAGGGTAGGAGGGAAGCTTTCTTT | CASSDRQGRREAFF | . | TRBD1 | TRBJ1-1 | TRBV27
TGTGCCATCTCGTTGGGGGGATGGTACGAGCAGTACTTC | CAISLGGWYEQYF | . | . | TRBJ2-7 | TRBV6-1
TGTGCCAGCAGTTTAGTACTAGCGGGAGGAGATACGCAGTATTTT | CASSLVLAGGDTQYF | . | TRBD2 | TRBJ2-3 | TRBV27
TGTGCCAGCAGGGTAGCGAGGACAGGGATCCGCGGGGAGCTGTTTTTT | CASRVARTGIRGELFF | . | TRBD1 | TRBJ2-2 | TRBV2
TGTGCCAGTAGTATAGATCTGGCGGGGTTGAACACTGAAGCTTTCTTT | CASSIDLAGLNTEAFF | . | . | TRBJ1-1 | TRBV19
TGTGCCAGCAGCCAAGATAGTGGTAGCGGGAGATTCTTCTACAATGAGCAGTTCTTC | CASSQDSGSGRFFYNEQFF | . | TRBD2 | TRBJ2-1 | TRBV14
TGTGCCAGCAGTCCACAGGTTACCGAAGAGACCCAGTACTTC | CASSPQVTEETQYF | . | . | TRBJ2-5 | TRBV2
TGCAGCGTCAAGCCCGGGGACATTCAGTACTTC | CSVKPGDIQYF | . | . | TRBJ2-4 | TRBV29-1
TGCGCCAGCAGCATGGGACAGCGCTTTGACTATGGCTACACCTTC | CASSMGQRFDYGYTF | . | TRBD1 | TRBJ1-2 | TRBV5-1
TGTGCCAGCAGCCCGTGGTCCGGGACTAGCGGGATAGGGGGGGAGACCCAGTACTTC | CASSPWSGTSGIGGETQYF | once | TRBD2 | TRBJ2-5 | TRBV5-6
TGTGCCAGCAGCTTAAGTTCACAGCCTAGGGGGCCCCAGCATTTT | CASSLSSQPRGPQHF | few | . | TRBJ1-5 | TRBV11-2
TGTGCCAGCAGCCAGGGACTAGCGGGAGCTGAGGAGCAGTACTTC | CASSQGLAGAEEQYF | . | TRBD2 | TRBJ2-7 | TRBV5-4
TGTGCCACCAGCAGAGATTGGACAGCAGATAGCAATCAGCCCCAGCATTTT | CATSRDWTADSNQPQHF | once | . | TRBJ1-5 | TRBV15
TGCAGCATCAACCTCCGGTCAGGGTACAATGAGCAGTTCTTC | CSINLRSGYNEQFF | . | . | TRBJ2-1 | TRBV29-1
TGTGCCAGCAGCCCGGAGGGGGCAGGGGGCCTTAGTGTGGAGACCCAGTACTTC | CASSPEGAGGLSVETQYF | . | TRBD1 | TRBJ2-5 | TRBV7-8
TGTGCCAGCAGCTCGGGGACCACTAGCTCTCAAGAGACCCAGTACTTC | CASSSGTTSSQETQYF | . | . | TRBJ2-5 | TRBV5-4
TGTGCCAGTAGTATTGAATCTGGACTAGCGGGAGGTCTAGGGACCCAGTACTTC | CASSIESGLAGGLGTQYF | . | TRBD2 | TRBJ2-5 | TRBV19
TGTGCCAGCAGCCACGCAAGGGACAGCATTTACGAGCAGTACTTC | CASSHARDSIYEQYF | few | TRBD1 | TRBJ2-7 | TRBV7-9
TGTGCCAGCACTATCGACAGCCCTCCAACTAATGAAAAACTGTTTTTT | CASTIDSPPTNEKLFF | few | . | TRBJ1-4 | TRBV27
TGTGCCAGCAGTTACAGGGGACAGGCAGATACGCAGTATTTT | CASSYRGQADTQYF | few | TRBD1 | TRBJ2-3 | TRBV6-8
TGCGCCAGCAGCGCCTGGGGGGGAGGCTCCTACGAGCAGTACTTC | CASSAWGGGSYEQYF | . | TRBD2 | TRBJ2-7 | TRBV4-1
TGTGCCAGCAGCTTAGCCCTAGCGGGTACGGGGAATGAGCAGTTCTTC | CASSLALAGTGNEQFF | . | TRBD2 | TRBJ2-1 | TRBV13
TGTGCCAGCAGTATATATAGCGGGGCCTACGAGCAGTACTTC | CASSIYSGAYEQYF | once | TRBD2 | TRBJ2-7 | TRBV28
TGTGCCAGCAGCCGTGACACCACAGATACGCAGTATTTT | CASSRDTTDTQYF | . | . | TRBJ2-3 | TRBV11-2
TGTGCCAGCAGCTTATTTGGGCCAGATACGCAGTATTTT | CASSLFGPDTQYF | . | . | TRBJ2-3 | TRBV7-9
TGCGCCAGCAGCCAATGGGCTAGCGGGAGTCTTTCCGGAAATGAGCAGTTCTTC | CASSQWASGSLSGNEQFF | . | TRBD2 | TRBJ2-1 | TRBV4-1
TGTGCTAGTGGTTTGGGCGGGGAGGAGACCCAGTACTTC | CASGLGGEETQYF | . | . | TRBJ2-5 | TRBV12-5
TGTGCCAGTAGTGCCGACAGGGGGACTGAAGCTTTCTTT | CASSADRGTEAFF | few | TRBD1 | TRBJ1-1 | TRBV19
TGTGCCAGCAGCTTAAGGGGAAGAAGTATGGGGGCTGCCCAGCCCCAGCATTTT | CASSLRGRSMGAAQPQHF | once | . | TRBJ1-5 | TRBV7-8
TGTGCCAGCAGCGGTAGCGGGAGTGGCGGGACCCAGTACTTC | CASSGSGSGGTQYF | . | TRBD2 | TRBJ2-5 | TRBV9
TGTGCCACCAGCAGGGGAGCGGGAGGTTACAATGAGCAGTTCTTC | CATSRGAGGYNEQFF | . | TRBD2 | TRBJ2-1 | TRBV15
TGCGCCAGCAGCCCCAACCTCGGGGTGGGGACTAGCGGGAGGGGCGCCTACGAGCAGTACTTC | CASSPNLGVGTSGRGAYEQYF | . | TRBD2 | TRBJ2-7 | TRBV5-1
TGCAGTGCAAAGCAGCGGGGGCAGTTCTTC | CSAKQRGQFF | . | TRBD2 | TRBJ2-1 | TRBV20-1
TGTGCCAGTTGCGCGGGACCCTACAATGAGCAGTTCTTC | CASCAGPYNEQFF | once | . | TRBJ2-1 | TRBV19